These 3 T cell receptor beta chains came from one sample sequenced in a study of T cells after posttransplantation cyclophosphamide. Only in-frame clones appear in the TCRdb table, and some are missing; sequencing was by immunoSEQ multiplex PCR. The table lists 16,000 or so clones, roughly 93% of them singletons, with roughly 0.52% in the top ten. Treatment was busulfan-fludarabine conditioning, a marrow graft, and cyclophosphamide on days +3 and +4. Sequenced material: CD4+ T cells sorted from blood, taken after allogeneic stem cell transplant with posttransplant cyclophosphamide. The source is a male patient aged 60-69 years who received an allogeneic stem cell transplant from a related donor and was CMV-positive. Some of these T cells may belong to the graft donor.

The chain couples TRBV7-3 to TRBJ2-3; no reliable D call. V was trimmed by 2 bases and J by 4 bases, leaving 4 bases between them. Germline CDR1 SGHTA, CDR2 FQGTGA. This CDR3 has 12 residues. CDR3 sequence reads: CASSLDSDTQYF. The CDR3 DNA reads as TGTGCCAGCAGCTTAGACTCAGATACGCAGTATTTT.

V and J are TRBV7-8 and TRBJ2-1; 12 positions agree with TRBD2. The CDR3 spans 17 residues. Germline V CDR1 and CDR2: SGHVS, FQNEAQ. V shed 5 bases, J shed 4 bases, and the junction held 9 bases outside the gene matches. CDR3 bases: TGTGCCAGCAGCCTCGACGCCGGGACTAGCGGGTACAATGAGCAGTTCTTC. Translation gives CASSLDAGTSGYNEQFF.

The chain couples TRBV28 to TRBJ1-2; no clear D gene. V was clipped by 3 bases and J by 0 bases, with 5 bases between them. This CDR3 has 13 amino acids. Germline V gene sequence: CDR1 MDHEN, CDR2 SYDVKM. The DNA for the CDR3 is TGTGCCAGCAGTTTGCGGCCTAACTATGGCTACACCTTC. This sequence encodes CASSLRPNYGYTF.